The source of this T cell receptor (beta chain) is a study of radiotherapy plus CTLA-4 blockade in lung cancer (dated by TCRdb to between 2017 and 2018). As for the study more broadly: Among the enrolled patients, approximately 17% had an objective response, and roughly 30% reached disease control.

Library preparation employed the immunoSEQ multiplex PCR assay. Here the immuneACCESS table is served through TCRdb, limited to in-frame sequences with V and J called. Missing clones are a known gap in these copies; in checked studies unresolved V genes cover under half, and the rest lacks a known reason. The sample includes 90,000 or so clones, with around four fifths observed a single time. Around 0.9% of the sample is taken by the ten largest. General findings and caveats noted by the study authors: After treatment with radiotherapy and ipilimumab, TCR clones that originated in tumors expanded in peripheral blood. The strongest predictors of response, as reported, were early dynamic changes in blood T cell clones along with a rise in serum interferon-beta after radiation.

Focal radiation therapy combined with CTLA-4 blockade (ipilimumab) was tested in patients with chemo-refractory metastatic non-small-cell lung cancer. At the junction V is shortened by 3 bases and J by 9 bases; bases outside the gene matches: 18. The germline V gene sets CDR1 to SGDLS and CDR2 to YYNGEE. From the cysteine up to the phenylalanine, the CDR3 has a length of 17 residues. CDR3 DNA is the only sequence kept; it has 51 bases, read in frame from the first base. On this clone itself: What this receptor recognizes is not known. Nothing much larger sits one base from this clone, and base qualities are not available.

The material was peripheral blood, obtained from a patient treated with radiotherapy plus ipilimumab. The origin of this receptor is a human donor with non-small cell lung cancer who had stable disease on radiotherapy plus ipilimumab. Recombination joined TRBV9 with TRBJ2-1, with TRBD1 identical over 7 junction bases. The nucleotide sequence is TGTGCCAGCAGCGGTCAGTCCCTTGGGGGCGCAGGGGGTGAGCAGTTCTTC. Translated, this is CASSGQSLGGAGGEQFF.